The 26 T cell receptor beta chains below were found in one sample sequenced in a study of cytomegalovirus exposure and HLA in healthy donors (dated by TCRdb to about 2017). The library was built by means of the immunoSEQ multiplex PCR assay. For the multiplex PCR, a mixture combining 60 forward primers for TCR Vbeta segments and 13 reverse primers for TCR Jbeta segments was used. TCRdb's version of the immuneACCESS table is confined to in-frame rearrangements and falls short of the full clone set. An unresolved V gene accounts for under half of the shortfall where checked; the remainder is of unknown origin. This sample comprises about 190,000 clones, about 83% of them detected only once. Roughly 10% of the sample is held by the ten biggest clonotypes. Specimen: PBMCs. The source of these receptors is a woman aged 45-65 years in good health and CMV-seropositive.

The genes are TRBV6-1 and TRBJ1-1; TRBD1 agrees at 9 bases. The CDR3 is 16 amino acids. V was pared by 4 bases and J by 7 bases, with 13 bases of the junction left unmatched. Germline V lookup: CDR1 MNHNS, CDR2 SASEGT. The CDR3 DNA reads TGTGCCAGCAGTGTATACAGGGGGCGCGGGGGTAGTGAAGCTTTCTTT. This encodes CASSVYRGRGGSEAFF.

This chain links TRBV19 with TRBJ1-1; D remains unclear. The CDR3 contains 15 residues. With 1 base removed from V and 1 base from J, the gap between germline ends came to 10 bases. Looked up from germline, CDR1 is LNHDA and CDR2 is SQIVND (reference sequence). Written as DNA, the CDR3 is TGTGCCAGTAGTATAGCCGGGGTGGAGAACACTGAAGCTTTCTTT. Translation: CASSIAGVENTEAFF.

The chain combines TRBV5-1 with TRBJ2-5; D unresolved. CDR1 is SGHRS and CDR2 is YFSETQ in the germline V gene. V was trimmed by 1 base and J by 1 base, leaving 8 bases between them. This CDR3 is 14 amino acids long. In DNA form, the CDR3 reads TGCGCCAGCAGCTTGATACGCAGCCAAGAGACCCAGTACTTC. This encodes CASSLIRSQETQYF.

This chain uses TRBV28 with TRBJ1-2; 7 bases match TRBD1. CDR3 length equals 15 residues. V trimming: 4 bases; J trimming: 4 bases; junction bases outside the gene matches: 9. Germline CDR1 MDHEN, CDR2 SYDVKM. DNA of the CDR3: TGTGCCAGCAGTTATGGCAGGACAGGAGGCTATGGCTACACCTTC. Its translation is CASSYGRTGGYGYTF.

The chain combines TRBV5-1 with TRBJ2-2; 11 nucleotides match TRBD1. There are 17 residues in the CDR3. CDR1 SGHRS and CDR2 YFSETQ come from the germline V gene. With V trimmed by 4 bases and J by 3 bases, 8 bases remained unmatched. CDR3 in DNA: TGCGCCAGCAGCCCGTCGGACAGGGGGCCCTACACCGGGGAGCTGTTTTTT. This translates into CASSPSDRGPYTGELFF.

The chain recombines TRBV11-3 with TRBJ2-1; 9 nucleotides line up with TRBD2. There are 16 residues in the CDR3. With 9 bases clipped from V and 6 bases from J, the junction kept 15 bases outside the gene matches. The germline V gene encodes CDR1 SGHNT and CDR2 YENEEA. As DNA, the CDR3 is TGTGCCAGTACCCCAGGCGCTAGCGGGGCCGCCAATGAGCAGTTCTTC. Its protein is CASTPGASGAANEQFF.

This clone came up a few times. CDR3 sequence (DNA): TGTGCCAGCAGTGAGGGGACTAGCGGGGGGGCACACCTTGAGCAGTTCTTC. As protein: CASSEGTSGGAHLEQFF. The V gene is TRBV6-4, the J gene TRBJ2-1; 16 positions agree with TRBD2. This CDR3 region has 17 residues. The V segment lost 3 bases and the J segment 9 bases; nucleotides outside the gene matches: 8. Germline-derived CDR1 and CDR2 are MRHNA and SNTAGT.

This clone was detected only a few times. The V and J genes are TRBV7-9 and TRBJ1-6; TRBD1 matches 7 bases. This CDR3 contains 18 residues. V shed 1 base, J shed 5 bases, and the junction held 11 bases outside the gene matches. Germline V gene lookup returns CDR1 SEHNR and CDR2 FQNEAQ (reference sequence). The CDR3 region has the DNA TGTGCCAGCAGCTTAGTTCAGGGGGTTTCGGTAAATAATTCACCCCTCCACTTT. Translated: CASSLVQGVSVNNSPLHF.

This sequence joins TRBV19 and TRBJ2-1, with 7 bases aligning to TRBD2. This CDR3 is built from 17 residues. Per the germline V gene, CDR1 is LNHDA and CDR2 is SQIVND (reference sequence). Trimming at V came to 5 bases and at J to 4 bases, leaving 14 bases not matched to a gene. CDR3 nucleotide sequence: TGTGCCAGTAGTCCACGGACTAGTTCCCATATTTACAATGAGCAGTTCTTC. Translating it yields CASSPRTSSHIYNEQFF.

This clone occurred a few times. J is TRBJ1-5 and V is TRBV10-2, with D maybe TRBD1 (5 bases). The CDR3 covers 13 residues. Germline V gene sequence: CDR1 WSHSY, CDR2 SAAADI. Trimming removed 2 bases at V and 7 bases at J, with 9 bases between. The CDR3 region has the DNA TGCGCCAGCAGTGAGCCTGGGGGGCAGCCCCAGCATTTT. It encodes CASSEPGGQPQHF.

J is TRBJ2-3 and V is TRBV15, with 7 bases lining up with TRBD2. The CDR3 is 19 amino acids. Germline V lookup: CDR1 LNHNV, CDR2 YYDKDF (reference sequence). The V segment lost 4 bases and the J segment 1 base; nucleotides outside the gene matches: 17. CDR3 loop: CATSKGGTTARLGTDTQYF. In DNA form, the CDR3 reads TGTGCCACCAGCAAGGGCGGGACTACAGCCCGGCTAGGCACAGATACGCAGTATTTT.

The genes are TRBV5-1 and TRBJ2-5; 16 bases line up with TRBD2. Germline CDR1 SGHRS, CDR2 YFSETQ. V lost 4 bases and J lost 5; bases outside the gene matches: 17. The CDR3 length is 20 residues. CDR3 protein: CASSRTPGLAGGPSEETQYF. For the CDR3, the DNA is TGCGCCAGCAGCCGAACCCCGGGACTAGCGGGGGGGCCGTCGGAGGAGACCCAGTACTTC.

This chain connects TRBV28 to TRBJ1-6; a weak D match, TRBD1 (5 bases). In germline, CDR1 is MDHEN, CDR2 SYDVKM. V was shortened by 4 bases and J by 8 bases, with 15 bases between the two germline ends. This CDR3 region has 15 residues. This CDR3 reads CASSSVRVEHSPLHF. CDR3 DNA sequence: TGTGCCAGCAGTTCTGTCAGGGTAGAGCATTCACCCCTCCACTTT.

The chain links TRBV19 to TRBJ1-5; 12 bases match TRBD1. The CDR3 contains 15 residues. The junction had 3 bases not matched to a gene; V was cut back by 8 bases and J by 1 base. Germline V CDR1 and CDR2: LNHDA, SQIVND (reference sequence). The CDR3 DNA is TGTGCCAGTCGGGACAGGGGGCGAAGCAATCAGCCCCAGCATTTT. This sequence encodes CASRDRGRSNQPQHF.

The chain uses TRBV5-4 and TRBJ1-6; D gene ambiguous. The V and J ends lost 4 bases and 8 bases respectively, with 10 bases between them. Germline CDR1 and CDR2: SGHNT and YYREEE (reference sequence). The CDR3 has 13 amino acids. This CDR3 is CASSERLHSPLHF. The CDR3 DNA follows: TGTGCCAGCAGCGAACGACTTCATTCACCCCTCCACTTT.

The V and J genes are TRBV4-1 and TRBJ1-6; weak D call: TRBD1 (5 bases). This CDR3 has 16 amino acids. In germline, CDR1 is MGHRA, CDR2 YSYEKL. The V and J ends lost 0 bases and 7 bases respectively, with 13 bases between them. This CDR3 is CASSQDGSGDNSPLHF. CDR3 sequence (DNA): TGCGCCAGCAGCCAAGATGGTTCGGGGGACAATTCACCCCTCCACTTT.

V is TRBV19 and J is TRBJ1-2; no reliable D call. Germline V gene lookup returns CDR1 LNHDA and CDR2 SQIVND (reference sequence). Trimming took off 5 bases at V and 4 bases at J, with 17 bases between the two ends. The CDR3 is made up of 15 amino acids. CDR3 region: CASSAGEAPFYGYTF. In DNA form, the CDR3 reads TGTGCCAGTAGTGCGGGAGAGGCACCATTCTATGGCTACACCTTC. Complete variable domain (other parts from reference TRBV19 and TRBJ1-2): DGGITQSPKYLFRKEGQNVTLSCEQNLNHDAMYWYRQDPGQGLRLIYYSQIVNDFQKGDIAEGYSVSREKKESFPLTVTSAQKNPTAFYLCASSAGEAPFYGYTFGSGTRLTVV.

This clone was observed once. The J gene is TRBJ2-3, the V gene TRBV19; D not certain. Trimming removed 5 bases at V and 1 base at J, with 13 bases between. CDR1 LNHDA and CDR2 SQIVND come from the germline V gene (reference sequence). The CDR3 is made up of 15 amino acids. CDR3 sequence: CASSPRVVGTDTQYF. In nucleotides, the CDR3 is TGTGCCAGTAGTCCCCGGGTAGTCGGCACAGATACGCAGTATTTT.

The V call is TRBV6-6, the J call TRBJ2-3, with a tentative D call TRBD1 (7 bases). Trimming pared 5 bases from V and 4 bases from J, leaving 16 bases between. CDR3 length equals 15 residues. The germline CDR1 and CDR2 sequences are MNHNY and SVGAGI (reference sequence). The CDR3 DNA follows: TGTGCCAGCAGTAGACAGGGAGGAATAGCAGATACGCAGTATTTT. Encoded protein: CASSRQGGIADTQYF.

The chain employs TRBV5-6 and TRBJ1-2; 10 nucleotides line up with TRBD1. Germline values: CDR1 SGHDT, CDR2 YYEEEE. V was clipped by 0 bases and J by 5 bases; unmatched bases: 10. This CDR3 has 17 amino acids. The CDR3 loop reads CASSLAVTGGARYGYTF. CDR3 DNA sequence: TGTGCCAGCAGCTTGGCCGTGACAGGGGGCGCCAGGTATGGCTACACCTTC.

This chain links TRBV5-1 with TRBJ2-1; 13 bases align to TRBD2. With 4 bases clipped from V and 11 bases from J, the junction kept 12 bases outside the gene matches. The CDR3 sequence is 16 residues long. CDR1 and CDR2 from the germline V gene are SGHRS and YFSETQ. CDR3 protein: CASSPPRLAGGGKQFF. CDR3 bases: TGCGCCAGCAGCCCACCTCGACTAGCGGGGGGTGGGAAGCAGTTCTTC.

CDR3 nucleotides: TGTGCCAGCAGCCCAGATCAGGGGCCTTTGTTTGGCTACACCTTC. Its protein is CASSPDQGPLFGYTF. The chain uses TRBV9 and TRBJ1-2; D might be TRBD1 (6 bases). CDR3 length: 15 amino acids. V shed 4 bases and J shed 7 bases, with 20 bases lying between them. The germline gives CDR1 SGDLS, CDR2 YYNGEE.

This clone was counted between two and nine times. The rearrangement links TRBV6-5 to TRBJ2-7; 7 bases line up with TRBD1. The CDR3 has 14 residues. Germline CDR1 is MNHEY and CDR2 is SVGAGI. V lost 2 bases and J lost 2; bases outside the gene matches: 3. The CDR3 DNA reads as TGTGCCAGCAGTTACCACAGGGGACCCTACGAGCAGTACTTC. It is translated as CASSYHRGPYEQYF.

The V call is TRBV4-3, the J call TRBJ1-4, with TRBD1 as a possible D gene (6 bases). The CDR3 totals 15 residues. The germline V gene has CDR1 LGHNA and CDR2 YSLEER. V was clipped by 1 base and J by 13 bases, with 19 bases between them. The DNA for the CDR3 is TGCGCCAGCAGCCAAGTAAGAGGGGGGGGACTCGGACTGTTTTTT. Translation gives CASSQVRGGGLGLFF.

CDR3 loop: CASSLRPPGLAGESDTQYF. The CDR3 DNA is TGCGCCAGCAGCTTGAGGCCTCCGGGACTAGCGGGGGAGTCAGATACGCAGTATTTT. The chain combines TRBV5-1 with TRBJ2-3; 14 nucleotides line up with TRBD2. The CDR3 is 19 amino acids. Germline trimming cut 1 base from V and 4 bases from J; bases unmatched to any gene: 11. Germline V gene lookup returns CDR1 SGHRS and CDR2 YFSETQ.

V gene TRBV10-3 combines with J gene TRBJ2-7, with 11 positions matching TRBD1. V lost 6 bases to trimming and J lost 2 bases; unmatched junction nucleotides: 6. The CDR3 has 15 amino acids. The germline gives CDR1 ENHRY, CDR2 SYGVKD. CDR3 bases: TGTGCCATCAGCACCCGGGACAGGGGGACCTACGAGCAGTACTTC. Protein product: CAISTRDRGTYEQYF.